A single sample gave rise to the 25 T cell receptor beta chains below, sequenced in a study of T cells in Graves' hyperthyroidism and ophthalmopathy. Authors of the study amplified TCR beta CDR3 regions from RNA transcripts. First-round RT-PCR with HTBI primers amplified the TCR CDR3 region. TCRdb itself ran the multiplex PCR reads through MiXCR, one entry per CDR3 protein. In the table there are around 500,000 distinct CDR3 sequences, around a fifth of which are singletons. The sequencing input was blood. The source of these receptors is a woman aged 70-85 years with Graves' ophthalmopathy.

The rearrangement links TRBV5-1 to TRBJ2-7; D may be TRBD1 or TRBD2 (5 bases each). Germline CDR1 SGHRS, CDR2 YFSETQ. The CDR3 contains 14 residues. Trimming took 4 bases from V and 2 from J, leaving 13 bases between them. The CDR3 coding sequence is TGCGCCAGCAGCCCTATGTCGGGACCCTACGAGCAGTACTTC. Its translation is CASSPMSGPYEQYF.

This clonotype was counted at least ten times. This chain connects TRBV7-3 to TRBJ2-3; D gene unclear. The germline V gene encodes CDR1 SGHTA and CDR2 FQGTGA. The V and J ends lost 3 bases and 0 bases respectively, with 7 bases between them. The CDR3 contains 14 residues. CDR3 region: CASSLVDSTDTQYF. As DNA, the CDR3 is TGTGCCAGCAGCTTGGTGGACAGCACAGATACGCAGTATTTT.

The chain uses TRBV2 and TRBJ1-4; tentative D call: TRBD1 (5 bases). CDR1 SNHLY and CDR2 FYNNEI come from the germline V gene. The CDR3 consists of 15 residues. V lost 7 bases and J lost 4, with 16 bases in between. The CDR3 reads CASTHEAGRNEKLFF. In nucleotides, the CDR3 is TGTGCCAGCACCCATGAAGCGGGACGTAATGAAAAACTGTTTTTT.

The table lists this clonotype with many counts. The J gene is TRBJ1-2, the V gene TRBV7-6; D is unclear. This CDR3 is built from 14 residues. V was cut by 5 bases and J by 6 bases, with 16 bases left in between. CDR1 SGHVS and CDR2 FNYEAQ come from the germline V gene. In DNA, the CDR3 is TGTGCCAGCAGCGCGATACCGGGAGATCATGGCTACACCTTC. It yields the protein CASSAIPGDHGYTF.

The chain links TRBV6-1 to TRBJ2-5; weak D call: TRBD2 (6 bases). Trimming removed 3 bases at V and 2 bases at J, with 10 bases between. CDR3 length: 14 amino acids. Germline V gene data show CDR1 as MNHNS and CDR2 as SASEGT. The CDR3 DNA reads TGTGCCAGCAGTGAGAGTCGGGGGCAAGAGACCCAGTACTTC. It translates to CASSESRGQETQYF.

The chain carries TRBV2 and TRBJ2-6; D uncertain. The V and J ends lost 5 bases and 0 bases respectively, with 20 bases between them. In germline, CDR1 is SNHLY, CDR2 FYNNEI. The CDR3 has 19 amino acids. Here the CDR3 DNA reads TGTGCCAGCAGTAAATCACACCCGACCGACTTCTCTGGGGCCAACGTCCTGACTTTC. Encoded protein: CASSKSHPTDFSGANVLTF.

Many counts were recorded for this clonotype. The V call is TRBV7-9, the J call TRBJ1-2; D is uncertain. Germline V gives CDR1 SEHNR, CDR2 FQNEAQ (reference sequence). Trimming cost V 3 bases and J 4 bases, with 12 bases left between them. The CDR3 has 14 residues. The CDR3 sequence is CASSFGGISYGYTF. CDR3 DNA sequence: TGTGCCAGCAGCTTCGGCGGTATTAGCTATGGCTACACCTTC.

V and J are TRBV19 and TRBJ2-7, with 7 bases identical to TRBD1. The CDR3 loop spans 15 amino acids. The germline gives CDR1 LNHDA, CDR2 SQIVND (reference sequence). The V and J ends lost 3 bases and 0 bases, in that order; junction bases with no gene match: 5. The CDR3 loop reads CASSIGTVSSYEQYF. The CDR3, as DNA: TGTGCCAGTAGTATCGGGACAGTTAGCTCCTACGAGCAGTACTTC. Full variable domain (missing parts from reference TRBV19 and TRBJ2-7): DGGITQSPKYLFRKEGQNVTLSCEQNLNHDAMYWYRQDPGQGLRLIYYSQIVNDFQKGDIAEGYSVSREKKESFPLTVTSAQKNPTAFYLCASSIGTVSSYEQYFGPGTRLTVT.

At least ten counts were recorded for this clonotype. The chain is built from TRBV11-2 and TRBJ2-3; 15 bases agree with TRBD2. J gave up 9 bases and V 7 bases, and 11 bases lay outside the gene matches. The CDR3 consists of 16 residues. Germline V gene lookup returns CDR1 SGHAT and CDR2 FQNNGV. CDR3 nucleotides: TGTGCCAGCATCCTCGGGACTAGCGGGAGGAGGTCGACGCAGTATTTT. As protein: CASILGTSGRRSTQYF.

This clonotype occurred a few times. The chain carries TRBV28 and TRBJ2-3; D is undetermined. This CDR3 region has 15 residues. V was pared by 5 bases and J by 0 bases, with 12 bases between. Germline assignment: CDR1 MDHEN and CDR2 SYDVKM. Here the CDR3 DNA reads TGTGCCAGCAGTCCCCAACGTTCTAGCACAGATACGCAGTATTTT. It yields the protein CASSPQRSSTDTQYF.

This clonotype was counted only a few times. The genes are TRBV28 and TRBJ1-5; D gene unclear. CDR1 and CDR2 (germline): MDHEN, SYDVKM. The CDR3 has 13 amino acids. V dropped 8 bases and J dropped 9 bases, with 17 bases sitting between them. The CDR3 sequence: CASRRQAQSPQHF. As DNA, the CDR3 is TGTGCCAGCCGCAGGCAGGCCCAATCGCCCCAGCATTTT.

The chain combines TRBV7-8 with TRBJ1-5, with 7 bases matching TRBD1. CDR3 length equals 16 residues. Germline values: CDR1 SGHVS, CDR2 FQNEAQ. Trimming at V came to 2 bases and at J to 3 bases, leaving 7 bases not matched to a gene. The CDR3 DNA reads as TGTGCCAGCAGCTTATGGTTGGAGGGGGCCAATCAGCCCCAGCATTTT. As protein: CASSLWLEGANQPQHF.

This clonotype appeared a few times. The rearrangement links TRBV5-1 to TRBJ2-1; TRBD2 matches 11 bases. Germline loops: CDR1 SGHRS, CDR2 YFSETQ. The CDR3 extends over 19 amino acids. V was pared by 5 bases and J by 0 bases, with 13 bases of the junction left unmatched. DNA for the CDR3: TGCGCCAGCAGTCGTCATCCGGGACTAGCGGACAGCTCCTACAATGAGCAGTTCTTC. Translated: CASSRHPGLADSSYNEQFF. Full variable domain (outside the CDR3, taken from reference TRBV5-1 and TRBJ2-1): KAGVTQTPRYLIKTRGQQVTLSCSPISGHRSVSWYQQTPGQGLQFLFEYFSETQRNKGNFPGRFSGRQFSNSRSEMNVSTLELGDSALYLCASSRHPGLADSSYNEQFFGPGTRLTVL.

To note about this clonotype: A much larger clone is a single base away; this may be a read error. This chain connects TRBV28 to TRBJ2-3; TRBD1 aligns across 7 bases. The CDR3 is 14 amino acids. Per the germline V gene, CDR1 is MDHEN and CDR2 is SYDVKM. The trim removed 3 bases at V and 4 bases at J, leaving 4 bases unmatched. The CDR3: CASSLTGHADTQYF. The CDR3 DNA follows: TGTGCCAGCAGTTTGACAGGGCACGCAGATACGCAGTATTTT.

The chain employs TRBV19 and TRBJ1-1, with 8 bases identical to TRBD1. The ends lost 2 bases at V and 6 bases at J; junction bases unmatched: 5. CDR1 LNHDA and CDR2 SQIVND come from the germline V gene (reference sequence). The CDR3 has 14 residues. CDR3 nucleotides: TGTGCCAGTAGTATATTGACAGGGGAGGCTGAAGCTTTCTTT. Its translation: CASSILTGEAEAFF. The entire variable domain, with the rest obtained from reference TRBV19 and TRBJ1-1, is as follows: DGGITQSPKYLFRKEGQNVTLSCEQNLNHDAMYWYRQDPGQGLRLIYYSQIVNDFQKGDIAEGYSVSREKKESFPLTVTSAQKNPTAFYLCASSILTGEAEAFFGQGTRLTVV.

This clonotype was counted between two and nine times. This CDR3 reads CATSTDSYEQYF. DNA of the CDR3: TGTGCCACCTCGACTGATTCCTACGAGCAGTACTTC. The chain recombines TRBV7-2 with TRBJ2-7, with no clear D. The CDR3 spans 12 residues. Looked up from germline, CDR1 is SGHTA and CDR2 is FQGNSA. V was clipped by 10 bases and J by 1 base, with 11 bases between them.

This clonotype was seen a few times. CDR3: CSVGTGNNYGYTF. CDR3 DNA sequence: TGCAGCGTTGGTACAGGCAATAACTATGGCTACACCTTC. The chain recombines TRBV29-1 with TRBJ1-2; D is possibly TRBD1 (5 bases). Germline values: CDR1 SQVTM, CDR2 ANQGSEA. The germline V and J ends were trimmed by 4 bases and 1 base, with 10 bases remaining between them. The CDR3 contains 13 residues.

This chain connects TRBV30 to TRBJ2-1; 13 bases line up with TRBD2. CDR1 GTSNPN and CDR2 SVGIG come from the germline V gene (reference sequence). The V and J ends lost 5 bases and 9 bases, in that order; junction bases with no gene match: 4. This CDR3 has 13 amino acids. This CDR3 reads CAWETSGRFEQFF. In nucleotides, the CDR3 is TGTGCCTGGGAGACTAGCGGGAGGTTTGAGCAGTTCTTC.

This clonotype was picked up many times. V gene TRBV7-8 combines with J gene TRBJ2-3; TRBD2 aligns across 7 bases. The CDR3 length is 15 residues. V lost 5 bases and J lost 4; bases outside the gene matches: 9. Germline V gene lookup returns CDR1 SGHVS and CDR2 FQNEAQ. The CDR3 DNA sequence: TGTGCCAGCAGCCCCCCGGGGGGTATCGCAGATACGCAGTATTTT. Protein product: CASSPPGGIADTQYF. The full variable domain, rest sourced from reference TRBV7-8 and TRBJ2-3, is GAGVSQSPRYKVAKRGQDVALRCDPISGHVSLFWYQQALGQGPEFLTYFQNEAQLDKSGLPSDRFFAERPEGSVSTLKIQRTQQEDSAVYLCASSPPGGIADTQYFGPGTRLTVL.

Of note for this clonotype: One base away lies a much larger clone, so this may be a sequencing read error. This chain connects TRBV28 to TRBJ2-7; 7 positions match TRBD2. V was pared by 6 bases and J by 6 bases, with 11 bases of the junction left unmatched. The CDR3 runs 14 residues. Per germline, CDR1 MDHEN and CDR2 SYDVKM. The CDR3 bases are TGTGCCAGCAGAAAGACGGGACTACCCTGCGAGCAGTACTTC. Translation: CASRKTGLPCEQYF. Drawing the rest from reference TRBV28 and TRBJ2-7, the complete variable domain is DVKVTQSSRYLVKRTGEKVFLECVQDMDHENMFWYRQDPGLGLRLIYFSYDVKMKEKGDIPEGYSVSREKKERFSLILESASTNQTSMYLCASRKTGLPCEQYFGPGTRLTVT.

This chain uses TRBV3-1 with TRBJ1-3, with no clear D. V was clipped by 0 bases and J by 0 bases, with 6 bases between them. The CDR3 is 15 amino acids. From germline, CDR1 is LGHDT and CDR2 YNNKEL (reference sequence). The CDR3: CASSQDRGSGNTIYF. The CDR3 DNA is TGTGCCAGCAGCCAAGACAGAGGCTCTGGAAACACCATATATTTT.

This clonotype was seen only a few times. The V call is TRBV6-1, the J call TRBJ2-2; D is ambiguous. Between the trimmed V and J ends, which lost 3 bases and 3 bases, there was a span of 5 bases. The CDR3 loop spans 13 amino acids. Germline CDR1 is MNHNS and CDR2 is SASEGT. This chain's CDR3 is CASSERHTGELFF. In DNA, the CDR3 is TGTGCCAGCAGTGAGAGGCACACCGGGGAGCTGTTTTTT.

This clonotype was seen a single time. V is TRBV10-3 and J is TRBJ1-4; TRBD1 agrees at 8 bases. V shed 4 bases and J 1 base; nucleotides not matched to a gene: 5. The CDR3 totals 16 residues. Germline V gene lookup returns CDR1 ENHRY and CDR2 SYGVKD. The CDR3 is CAISAQGAGTNEKLFF. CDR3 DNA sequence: TGTGCCATCAGTGCGCAGGGGGCAGGAACTAATGAAAAACTGTTTTTT.

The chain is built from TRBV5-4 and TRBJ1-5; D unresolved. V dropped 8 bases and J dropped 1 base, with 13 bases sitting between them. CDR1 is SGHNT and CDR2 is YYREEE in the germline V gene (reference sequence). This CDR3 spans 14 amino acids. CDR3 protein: CASGRMGSNQPQHF. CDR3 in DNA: TGTGCCAGTGGTCGAATGGGGAGCAATCAGCCCCAGCATTTT.

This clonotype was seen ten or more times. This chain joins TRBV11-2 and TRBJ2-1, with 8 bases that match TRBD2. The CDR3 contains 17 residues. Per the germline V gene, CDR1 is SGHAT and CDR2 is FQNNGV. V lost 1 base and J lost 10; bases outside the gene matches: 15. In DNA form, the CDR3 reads TGTGCCAGCAGCTTAGTCATTGCTAGCGGGTACCTTCAGGAGCAGTTCTTC. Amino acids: CASSLVIASGYLQEQFF.